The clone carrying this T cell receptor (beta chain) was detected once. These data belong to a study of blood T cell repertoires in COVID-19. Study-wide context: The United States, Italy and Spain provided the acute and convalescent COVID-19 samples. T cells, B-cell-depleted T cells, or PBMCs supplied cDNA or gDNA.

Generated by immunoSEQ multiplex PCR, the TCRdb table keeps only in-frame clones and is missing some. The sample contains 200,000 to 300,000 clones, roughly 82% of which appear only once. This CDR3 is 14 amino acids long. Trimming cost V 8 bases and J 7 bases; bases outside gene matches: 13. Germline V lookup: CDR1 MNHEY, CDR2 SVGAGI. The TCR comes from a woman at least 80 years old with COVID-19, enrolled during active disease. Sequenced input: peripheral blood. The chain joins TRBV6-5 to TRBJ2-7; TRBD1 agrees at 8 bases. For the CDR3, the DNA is TGTGCCAGCTGCCTCGGGCAGGGGGCGCGTGAGCAGTACTTC. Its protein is CASCLGQGAREQYF.